This T cell receptor (beta chain) was captured in a study of T cells in Graves' hyperthyroidism and ophthalmopathy (dated by TCRdb to about 2019). At the level of the whole study: Peripheral blood samples were taken at initial diagnosis, before any treatment was given. To identify TCR V-J signatures that set the groups apart, the researchers used a discovery cohort of 100 patients, made up of about 44 with Graves' ophthalmopathy and 55 to 65 with stable Graves' hyperthyroidism. Prospective prediction of ophthalmopathy was tested in an independent validation cohort consisting of some 20 hyperthyroidism patients and 15 to 17 patients who later progressed to ophthalmopathy. For training and testing, the 110 or so patients in the discovery cohort were randomly divided in a 7:3 ratio. In addition, the study compared T-cell repertoires in thyroid tissue and in blood from six Graves' hyperthyroidism patients. After blood sampling, hyperthyroidism patients were treated with methimazole at a starting dose of 30 mg daily, and ophthalmopathy patients were treated with high-dose intravenous methylprednisolone. TCR Vbeta CDR3 sequencing of roughly 140 peripheral blood samples (over 40 ophthalmopathy, 75 hyperthyroidism and 17 progressor patients) is reported in the paper. Study-wide findings and limitations: In validation, progression to ophthalmopathy was predicted by the model with roughly 71% sensitivity and under 85% specificity, a median of roughly 6 months before onset. No statistical method was used to fix the sample size in advance, and group allocation was not hidden from the investigators. Most expanded thyroid clonotypes (frequency above 0.001) were also found in blood, which suggests that blood repertoires may mirror thyroid immune responses. A 13 V-J signature model separated ophthalmopathy from stable hyperthyroidism, with over 85% sensitivity and 81% to 83% specificity in cross-validation and 80%/75% in testing.

There are many counts of this clonotype. Its specific antigen is unknown. No base quality values were provided; no much bigger clone lies one nucleotide off. Graves' hyperthyroidism was defined as stable when no progression to ophthalmopathy occurred over 18 months of follow-up. Hyperthyroidism patients were newly diagnosed, with disease duration under 2 months, and aged 18 to 65 years. Patients with uncontrolled infections, other autoimmune diseases, pregnancy or lactation were excluded. Diagnoses were based on clinical symptoms, serum thyroxine and TRAb, thyroid ultrasound and orbital computed tomography. PBMCs were separated from roughly 9.3 ml of fresh peripheral blood using Ficoll-Paque density gradient centrifugation. Total RNA was extracted with Trizol reagent, and quality was checked on an Agilent 2100 Bioanalyzer. The V and J ends are trimmed by 2 bases and 3 bases, leaving 13 bases between them. CDR1 and CDR2 are read off the germline V gene as MDHEN and SYDVKM. Counted from cysteine to phenylalanine, this CDR3 has 15 amino acids. Only the CDR3 part of the read is kept: 45 bases, read in frame from the first base.

TCR beta CDR3 regions were amplified from RNA transcripts. The first round of RT-PCR for the TCR CDR3 was performed with the HTBI primer set and the Qiagen OneStep RT-PCR kit. Libraries were constructed in a second round of multiplex PCR, after which size selection and purification were carried out. Sequencing of the libraries was done on an Illumina HiSeq2000 using paired-end 100 bp reads. The source study handled its data this way. Raw data were processed with SOAPnuke, discarding reads with adapters, uncalled bases, mean Phred below 15, or no exact constant-primer or identifier match. COPE v1.2.5 was used to merge high-quality paired reads, and clonotypes were defined as unique nucleotide sequences. MiTCR v1.1 was used to align clonotypes to the IMGT TRBV, TRBD and TRBJ reference segments. The analysis included only V-J combinations with a frequency above 0.0001, which together covered approximately 99% of the repertoires. A TCS score was defined as the ratio of F50 (clonal expansion) to E x V (chaos), with BLOSUM62-based TCRdist applied between CDR3 peptides within each V-J. Welch's t-statistics and random forest reduced roughly 540 V-J features to some 14, which were used in a naive Bayes classifier (R e1071). TCRdb reworked the public reads: Q25 trimming with fastp, MiXCR clone assembly, productive beta chains retained. Every CDR3 protein is listed once, alongside the most common genes and DNA of its rows. TCRdb assigned the V and J calls; the authors' analysis was not used. In all, the sample holds approximately 640,000 distinct CDR3 sequences, and about 18% of those were seen once. The leading ten clones occupy around 15% of the sample.

Rearrangement joined TRBV28 to TRBJ2-5; confidence is insufficient to name the D gene. The sample comprised blood. This TCR was sampled from a man aged 50 or older with Graves' hyperthyroidism. The encoded CDR3 is CASSLAGPEKETQYF. The nucleotides read TGTGCCAGCAGTTTAGCCGGGCCTGAAAAAGAGACCCAGTACTTC.